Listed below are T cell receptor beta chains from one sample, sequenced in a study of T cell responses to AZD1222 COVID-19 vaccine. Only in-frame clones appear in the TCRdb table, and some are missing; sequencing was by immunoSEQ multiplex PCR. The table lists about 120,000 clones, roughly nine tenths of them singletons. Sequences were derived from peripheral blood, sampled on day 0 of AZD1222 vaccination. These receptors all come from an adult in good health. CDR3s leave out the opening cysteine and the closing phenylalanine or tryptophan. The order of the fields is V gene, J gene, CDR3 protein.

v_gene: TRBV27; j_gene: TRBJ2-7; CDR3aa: ASSPTGEAYEQY
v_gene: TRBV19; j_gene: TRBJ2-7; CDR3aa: ASSTLGVGEQY
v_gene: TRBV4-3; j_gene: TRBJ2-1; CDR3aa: ASKFDRGSYNEQF
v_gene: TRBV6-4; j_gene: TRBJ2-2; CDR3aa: ASSSRPFPGELF
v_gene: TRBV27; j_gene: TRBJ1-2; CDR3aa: ASSSSNQGGGSYGYT
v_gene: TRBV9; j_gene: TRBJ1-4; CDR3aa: ASSVGDRSGEKLF
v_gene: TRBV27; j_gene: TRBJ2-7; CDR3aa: ASSSGTSAGEQY
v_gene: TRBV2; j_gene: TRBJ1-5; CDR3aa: ASTPLPGINQPQH
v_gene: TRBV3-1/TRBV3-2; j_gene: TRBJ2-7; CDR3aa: ASSLGLGSYEQY
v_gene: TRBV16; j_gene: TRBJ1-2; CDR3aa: ASSLTSTFHNNYGYT
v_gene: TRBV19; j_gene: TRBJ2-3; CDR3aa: ASSSRDGAGTDTQY
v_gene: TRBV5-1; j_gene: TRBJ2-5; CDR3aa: ASSPWRAQETQY
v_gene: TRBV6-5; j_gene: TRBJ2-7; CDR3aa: ASSSVDEQY
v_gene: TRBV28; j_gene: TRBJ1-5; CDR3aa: ASSFPDSNYRGNQPQH
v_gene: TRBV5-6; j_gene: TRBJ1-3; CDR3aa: ASSLGGNTIY
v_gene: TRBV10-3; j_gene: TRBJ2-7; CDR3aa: AISGGGAPYEQY
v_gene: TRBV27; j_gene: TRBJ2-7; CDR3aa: ASSLSLSLEQY
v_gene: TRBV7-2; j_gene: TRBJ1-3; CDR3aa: ASSLWDSTGNTIY
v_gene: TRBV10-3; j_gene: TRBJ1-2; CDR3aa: AIRKQPNYGYT
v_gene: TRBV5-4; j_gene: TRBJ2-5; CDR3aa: ASSLIHQETQY
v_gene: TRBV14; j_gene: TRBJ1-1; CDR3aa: ASSHKPAGLGSTEAF
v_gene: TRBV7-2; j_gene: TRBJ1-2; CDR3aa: ASSSGRTIHGYT
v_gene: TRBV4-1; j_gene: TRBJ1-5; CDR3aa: ASSQVPGVSNQPQH
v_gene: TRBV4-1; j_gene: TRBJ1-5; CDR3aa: ASSQEGNRGTNQPQH
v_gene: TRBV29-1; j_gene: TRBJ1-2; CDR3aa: SVGGEGNYGYT
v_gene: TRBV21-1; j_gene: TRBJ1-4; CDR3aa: ASSSNDDEKLF
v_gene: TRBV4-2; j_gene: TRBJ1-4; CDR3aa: ASSSGQTNEKLF
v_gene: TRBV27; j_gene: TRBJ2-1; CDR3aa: ASSLYSALSANNEQF
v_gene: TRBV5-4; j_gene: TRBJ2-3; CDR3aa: ASSLRGGGDTQY
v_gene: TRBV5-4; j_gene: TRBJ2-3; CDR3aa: ASSSPQLNTQY
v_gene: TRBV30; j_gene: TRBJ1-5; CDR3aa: ASAGGFNQPQH
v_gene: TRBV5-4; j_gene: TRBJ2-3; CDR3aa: ASSFLGTLTDTQY
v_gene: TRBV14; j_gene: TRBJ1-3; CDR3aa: ASSLGTGTGNTIY
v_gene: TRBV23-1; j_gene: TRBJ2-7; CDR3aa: ASTIPGQHSYEQY
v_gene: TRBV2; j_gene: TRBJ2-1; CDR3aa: ASSFVSKNEQF
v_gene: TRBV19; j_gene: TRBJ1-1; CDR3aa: ASSTTVEAF
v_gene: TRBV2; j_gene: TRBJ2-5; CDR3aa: ASSGGQYQETQY
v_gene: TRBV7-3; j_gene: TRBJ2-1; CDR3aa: ASSLLAGGHNEQF
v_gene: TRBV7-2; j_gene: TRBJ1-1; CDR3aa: ASSSDSLNTEAF
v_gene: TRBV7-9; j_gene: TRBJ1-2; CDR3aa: ASSLVQAGYT
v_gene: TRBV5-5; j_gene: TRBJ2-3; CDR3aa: ASSLGLAVNGADTQY